The 25 T cell receptor beta chains below were found in one sample sequenced in a study of OX40 agonist ivuxolimab in advanced cancers. Libraries were made using the immunoSEQ multiplex PCR assay. Not all clones reach the TCRdb copy of this immuneACCESS table, which keeps in-frame sequences only. Checked studies attribute under half of the gap to unresolved V genes and leave the rest unexplained. This sample gives approximately 70,000 clones in total; around nine tenths of them show up just once. Clones ranked in the top ten supply just over 0.75% of the sample. The specimen was CD4+ or CD8+ T cells sorted from blood, collected in a trial of the OX40 agonist ivuxolimab. The origin of the receptors is an adult with an advanced solid tumor such as melanoma, head and neck, liver or kidney cancer.

This clone has a single count. J is TRBJ2-1 and V is TRBV6-1; 7 bases are a match to TRBD1. V lost 5 bases and J lost 8; bases outside the gene matches: 9. The CDR3 totals 14 residues. The V gene's germline CDR1 is MNHNS and CDR2 SASEGT. CDR3 protein: CASSPTGARYEQFF. CDR3 nucleotides: TGTGCCAGCAGTCCTACAGGGGCAAGGTATGAGCAGTTCTTC.

The chain joins TRBV4-1 to TRBJ2-1, with D possibly matching TRBD1 (5 bases). The CDR3 covers 17 residues. Per germline, CDR1 MGHRA and CDR2 YSYEKL. V gave up 5 bases and J gave up 7 bases, with 24 bases separating them. CDR3 bases: TGCGCCAGCAGCAATACCTTTAGGTCACAGGTAGGGAATGAGCAGTTCTTC. It translates to CASSNTFRSQVGNEQFF.

The chain joins TRBV7-6 to TRBJ2-5, with 10 nucleotides matching TRBD2. Unmatched junction bases numbered 10, after V lost 2 bases and J lost 4 bases. CDR1 and CDR2 from the germline V gene are SGHVS and FNYEAQ. This CDR3 comprises 17 residues. CDR3 region: CASSLRGAGGVRETQYF. DNA for the CDR3: TGTGCCAGCAGCTTAAGGGGAGCGGGGGGGGTACGAGAGACCCAGTACTTC.

The chain has TRBV5-1 and TRBJ2-3; D is unclear. Germline loops: CDR1 SGHRS, CDR2 YFSETQ. The CDR3 spans 14 residues. The V end lost 0 bases, the J end lost 4 bases, and 9 bases lay between the germline ends. The DNA of the CDR3 is TGCGCCAGCAGCTTGGGTGGGGTCTCAGATACGCAGTATTTT. It codes for CASSLGGVSDTQYF. Full variable domain (outside the CDR3, taken from reference TRBV5-1 and TRBJ2-3): KAGVTQTPRYLIKTRGQQVTLSCSPISGHRSVSWYQQTPGQGLQFLFEYFSETQRNKGNFPGRFSGRQFSNSRSEMNVSTLELGDSALYLCASSLGGVSDTQYFGPGTRLTVL.

This clone has only a few counts. This sequence joins TRBV4-1 and TRBJ1-1; the D gene is possibly TRBD1 (5 bases). The CDR3 is 16 amino acids. Trimming cost V 4 bases and J 1 base, with 16 bases left between them. Germline V lookup: CDR1 MGHRA, CDR2 YSYEKL. CDR3 in amino acids: CASSLIRGAKNTEAFF. For the CDR3, the DNA is TGCGCCAGCAGCCTCATAAGGGGAGCCAAGAACACTGAAGCTTTCTTT.

This chain connects TRBV30 to TRBJ1-1; D call uncertain. Germline values: CDR1 GTSNPN, CDR2 SVGIG (reference sequence). The CDR3 runs to 12 residues. V dropped 1 base and J dropped 11 bases, with 14 bases sitting between them. CDR3 protein: CAWSGGRPGAFF. The CDR3 DNA sequence: TGTGCCTGGAGTGGGGGAAGACCCGGGGCTTTCTTT.

The chain links TRBV5-1 to TRBJ2-7; 9 bases map to TRBD1. Trimming at V came to 4 bases and at J to 4 bases, leaving 12 bases not matched to a gene. The germline gives CDR1 SGHRS, CDR2 YFSETQ. CDR3 size: 16 residues. The CDR3 region has the DNA TGCGCCAGCAGCCCGGGACAGGGAAACGCCGTATACGAGCAGTACTTC. Encoded protein: CASSPGQGNAVYEQYF.

V and J are TRBV7-9 and TRBJ1-3; D call uncertain. V shed 5 bases and J shed 4 bases, with 15 bases lying between them. Germline V lookup: CDR1 SEHNR, CDR2 FQNEAQ (reference sequence). The CDR3 has 15 amino acids. The CDR3 loop reads CASSKNKGAGNTIYF. The CDR3 DNA reads TGTGCCAGCAGCAAAAATAAGGGAGCAGGAAACACCATATATTTT.

The V gene is TRBV7-3, the J gene TRBJ2-3, with 9 bases matching TRBD2. Germline trimming cut 0 bases from V and 4 bases from J; bases unmatched to any gene: 5. The CDR3 is made up of 16 amino acids. Germline V gives CDR1 SGHTA, CDR2 FQGTGA. The CDR3, as DNA: TGTGCCAGCAGCTTAACCCTAGCGGGAAGGGCAGATACGCAGTATTTT. It encodes CASSLTLAGRADTQYF. Full variable domain (outside the CDR3, taken from reference TRBV7-3 and TRBJ2-3): GAGVSQTPSNKVTEKGKYVELRCDPISGHTALYWYRQSLGQGPEFLIYFQGTGAADDSGLPNDRFFAVRPEGSVSTLKIQRTERGDSAVYLCASSLTLAGRADTQYFGPGTRLTVL.

The chain joins TRBV10-3 to TRBJ2-5, with unresolved D. There are 15 residues in the CDR3. Germline-derived CDR1 and CDR2 are ENHRY and SYGVKD. V was trimmed by 2 bases and J by 5 bases, leaving 15 bases between them. DNA of the CDR3: TGTGCCATCAGTGAGACCGGACCAGCTGTGGAGACCCAGTACTTC. Protein sequence: CAISETGPAVETQYF.

The CDR3 DNA sequence: TGCAGTGCTAGATCTGTGGGGACCCAGTACTTC. This codes for CSARSVGTQYF. The gene calls are TRBV20-1 and TRBJ2-5, with D uncertain. V dropped 2 bases and J dropped 7 bases, with 8 bases sitting between them. Germline CDR1 and CDR2: DFQATT and SNEGSKA (reference sequence). The CDR3 has 11 residues.

V gene TRBV4-1 combines with J gene TRBJ2-1, with D perhaps assigned TRBD1 or TRBD2 (6 bases each). Trimming removed 0 bases from V and 3 bases from J, with 9 bases in between. CDR3 length: 15 amino acids. From germline, CDR1 is MGHRA and CDR2 YSYEKL. Here the CDR3 reads CASSQEGGNYNEQFF. CDR3 DNA sequence: TGCGCCAGCAGCCAAGAAGGGGGGAACTACAATGAGCAGTTCTTC.

This clone has a handful of counts. The chain recombines TRBV7-9 with TRBJ2-7; TRBD1 is a possible D gene (6 bases). Trimming took 0 bases from V and 9 from J, leaving 9 bases between them. The CDR3 length is 12 residues. CDR1 and CDR2 from the germline V gene are SEHNR and FQNEAQ (reference sequence). The CDR3 nucleotides read TGTGCCAGCAGCTTAGCGACAGGAACGCAGTACTTC. This gives the protein CASSLATGTQYF.

The chain is built from TRBV19 and TRBJ1-5, with TRBD1 matching over 7 bases. From germline, CDR1 is LNHDA and CDR2 SQIVND (reference sequence). The J segment lost 3 bases and the V segment lost 4 bases, leaving 6 bases of the junction unmatched. The CDR3 has 15 residues. The CDR3 is CASSTIGGINQPQHF. DNA for the CDR3: TGTGCCAGTAGTACAATAGGGGGCATCAATCAGCCCCAGCATTTT. The whole variable domain, remainder taken from reference TRBV19 and TRBJ1-5, is DGGITQSPKYLFRKEGQNVTLSCEQNLNHDAMYWYRQDPGQGLRLIYYSQIVNDFQKGDIAEGYSVSREKKESFPLTVTSAQKNPTAFYLCASSTIGGINQPQHFGDGTRLSIL.

The rearrangement uses TRBV6-5 and TRBJ1-1; 7 bases fit TRBD1. Per the germline V gene, CDR1 is MNHEY and CDR2 is SVGAGI. CDR3 length equals 13 residues. V was clipped by 7 bases and J by 7 bases; unmatched bases: 9. CDR3 nucleotides: TGTGCCAGCACCAAAAGGGGGCGGCTTGAAGCTTTCTTT. Amino acids: CASTKRGRLEAFF.

This chain links TRBV7-2 with TRBJ2-5; 10 bases fit TRBD2. Germline V gene data show CDR1 as SGHTA and CDR2 as FQGNSA. J gave up 6 bases and V 3 bases, and 7 bases lay outside the gene matches. This CDR3 is 15 amino acids long. In DNA form, the CDR3 reads TGTGCCAGCAGCTTGACCGGGACTAGCGCAAAGACCCAGTACTTC. Its protein product is CASSLTGTSAKTQYF.

The V and J genes are TRBV15 and TRBJ2-3; D assignment may be TRBD1 or TRBD2 (5 bases each). The CDR3 sequence is 16 residues long. Deletions cut 1 base from V and 4 bases from J, with 15 bases between. Germline assignment: CDR1 LNHNV and CDR2 YYDKDF (reference sequence). CDR3 in DNA: TGTGCCACCAGCAGAGTATCCGGGACCGGATCAGATACGCAGTATTTT. Its translation is CATSRVSGTGSDTQYF.

The chain has TRBV6-5 and TRBJ2-3; 9 bases fit TRBD2. The CDR3 covers 15 residues. The germline V gene encodes CDR1 MNHEY and CDR2 SVGAGI. After removal of 7 bases from V and 4 bases from J, the junction contained 9 bases not matched to a gene. The CDR3 loop reads CASKTSGARADTQYF. In DNA, the CDR3 is TGTGCCAGCAAGACTAGCGGAGCGAGGGCAGATACGCAGTATTTT.

V and J are TRBV29-1 and TRBJ1-5; D gene ambiguous. Germline V gene data show CDR1 as SQVTM and CDR2 as ANQGSEA. Trimming removed 4 bases from V and 8 bases from J, with 15 bases in between. The CDR3 length is 13 residues. CDR3 amino acids: CSVALGVDEPQHF. The CDR3 coding sequence is TGCAGCGTTGCTCTGGGAGTCGACGAGCCCCAGCATTTT.

This clone was picked up a small number of times. The rearrangement uses TRBV19 and TRBJ1-2, with D tentatively TRBD1 (6 bases). The CDR3 has 15 amino acids. Germline loops: CDR1 LNHDA, CDR2 SQIVND (reference sequence). V was cut by 7 bases and J by 7 bases, with 22 bases left in between. The CDR3 sequence is CASTRAGGASSGYTF. The CDR3 coding sequence is TGTGCCAGTACCCGGGCCGGGGGCGCATCTTCTGGCTACACCTTC.

This sequence joins TRBV5-1 and TRBJ2-3, with 10 bases that match TRBD2. The germline CDR1 and CDR2 sequences are SGHRS and YFSETQ. This CDR3 is 16 amino acids long. The V gene end was trimmed by 1 base and the J gene end by 1 base; junction bases not matched to a gene: 3. This CDR3 reads CASSLQGTSGTDTQYF. The CDR3 nucleotides are TGCGCCAGCAGCTTGCAAGGGACTAGCGGCACAGATACGCAGTATTTT.

This clone was counted once. This sequence joins TRBV11-2 and TRBJ2-7, with a possible D match to TRBD1 (6 bases). The CDR3 loop spans 12 amino acids. Germline CDR1 and CDR2: SGHAT and FQNNGV. V was trimmed by 8 bases and J by 5 bases, leaving 13 bases between them. CDR3 residues: CASVGGIHEQYF. CDR3 sequence (DNA): TGTGCCAGCGTAGGGGGTATCCACGAGCAGTACTTC.

The CDR3: CAFGAGGFYEQYF. CDR3 in DNA: TGTGCCTTTGGAGCAGGGGGGTTCTACGAGCAGTACTTC. The rearrangement joins TRBV30 to TRBJ2-7; tentatively, D is TRBD1 (7 bases). The CDR3 covers 13 residues. Germline CDR1 GTSNPN, CDR2 SVGIG (reference sequence). Deletions cut 7 bases from V and 3 bases from J, with 16 bases between.

The DNA of the CDR3 is TGTGCCAGCAGTGAAGCGCTCCGGGCCGAAGCTTTCTTT. Translating it yields CASSEALRAEAFF. V is TRBV6-1 and J is TRBJ1-1; D is undetermined. Trimming shortened V by 0 bases and J by 8 bases, and 10 bases separated the two germline ends. The CDR3 extends over 13 amino acids. CDR1 and CDR2 from the germline V gene are MNHNS and SASEGT.

The chain recombines TRBV6-1 with TRBJ2-1; tentative D call: TRBD2 (6 bases). The V gene lost 5 bases and the J gene lost 10 bases, with 9 bases spanning the gap. This CDR3 has 11 residues. In germline, CDR1 is MNHNS, CDR2 SASEGT. This CDR3 is CASSTLAEQFF. In DNA, the CDR3 is TGTGCCAGCAGTACGCTAGCGGAGCAGTTCTTC.